This TCR beta chain is from a study of blood T cells in healthy people across ages. Study information: Capture by template switching was about one barcoded beta molecule per two T cells. Study results and caveats: Estimates drawn from one million T cells were deemed to understate diversity.

Germline loops: CDR1 LNHNV, CDR2 YYDKDF (reference sequence). The CDR3 extends over 13 amino acids. V shed 7 bases and J 4 bases; nucleotides not matched to a gene: 3. A sample-barcoded 5' primer and a J-beta primer mix were used in a second PCR of roughly 7 to 12 cycles. A template-switch adaptor with 12 random nucleotides tagged each cDNA molecule. TCRdb re-derived calls from the 5' RACE reads in MiXCR, one entry per CDR3 protein. The sample includes about 1.4 million distinct CDR3 sequences, around 55% of them seen just once. As regards this clonotype: The antigen is undetermined.

Sequenced: blood. The V call is TRBV15, the J call TRBJ1-5; 8 bases match TRBD1. The TCR was taken from a man younger than 35 in good health. The CDR3 sequence: CATTDRVNQPQHF. The CDR3 DNA sequence: TGTGCCACCACGGACAGGGTAAATCAGCCCCAGCATTTT.